This T cell receptor beta chain emerged from a study of beta chain features in type 1 diabetes. For the study at large: All samples combined gave about 100 million sorted cells for examination. General observations from the study: The VDJ junctions of type 1 diabetes patients carried fewer insertions and more deletions.

This clone was found a few times. The antigen is unknown. cDNA synthesis used the whole RNA isolate, giving expressed TCRB sequences. The protocol was immunoSEQ multiplex PCR, while the TCRdb copy is restricted to in-frame clones and leaves out a portion. The sample yields hundreds of thousands of clones, roughly 15% seen once. The sequencing sample was made of naive CD4+ T cells from blood. The receptor was derived from a man aged 18 to 30 in good health.

The CDR3 DNA reads TGTGCCATCAGTGAGTCGACGAGGACTAGCGGGAACAATGAGCAGTTCTTC. This codes for CAISESTRTSGNNEQFF. The chain has TRBV10-3 and TRBJ2-1, with 12 nucleotides matching TRBD2. The CDR3 runs to 17 residues. After removal of 0 bases from V and 5 bases from J, the junction contained 5 bases not matched to a gene. Per the germline V gene, CDR1 is ENHRY and CDR2 is SYGVKD.